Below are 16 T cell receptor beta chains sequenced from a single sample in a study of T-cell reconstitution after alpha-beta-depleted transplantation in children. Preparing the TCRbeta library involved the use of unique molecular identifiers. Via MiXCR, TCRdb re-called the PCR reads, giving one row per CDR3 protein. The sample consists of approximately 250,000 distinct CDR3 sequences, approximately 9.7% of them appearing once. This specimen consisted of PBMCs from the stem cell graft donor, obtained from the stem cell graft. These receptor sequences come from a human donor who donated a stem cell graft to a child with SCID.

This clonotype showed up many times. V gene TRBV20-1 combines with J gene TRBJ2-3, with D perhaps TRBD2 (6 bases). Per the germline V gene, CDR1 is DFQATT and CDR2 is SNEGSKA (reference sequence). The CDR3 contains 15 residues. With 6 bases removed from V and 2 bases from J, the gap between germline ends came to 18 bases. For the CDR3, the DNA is TGCAGTGCGAAACGGGGAGGTTCGGTCACAGATACGCAGTATTTT. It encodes CSAKRGGSVTDTQYF.

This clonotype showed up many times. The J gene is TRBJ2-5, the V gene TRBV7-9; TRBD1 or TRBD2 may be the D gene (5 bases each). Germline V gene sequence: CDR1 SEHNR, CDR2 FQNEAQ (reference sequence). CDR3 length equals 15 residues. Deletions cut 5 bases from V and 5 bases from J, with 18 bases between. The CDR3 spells CASSLGRQRAETQYF. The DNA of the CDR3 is TGTGCCAGCAGCCTGGGACGACAAAGGGCGGAGACCCAGTACTTC. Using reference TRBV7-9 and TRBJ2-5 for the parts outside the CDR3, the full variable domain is DTGVSQNPRHKITKRGQNVTFRCDPISEHNRLYWYRQTLGQGPEFLTYFQNEAQLEKSRLLSDRFSAERPKGSFSTLEIQRTEQGDSAMYLCASSLGRQRAETQYFGPGTRLLVL.

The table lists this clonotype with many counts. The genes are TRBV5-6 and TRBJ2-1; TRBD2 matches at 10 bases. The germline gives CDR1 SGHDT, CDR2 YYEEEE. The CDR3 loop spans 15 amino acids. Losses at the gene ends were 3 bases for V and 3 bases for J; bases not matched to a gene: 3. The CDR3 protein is CASSWSGGGYNEQFF. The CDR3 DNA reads TGTGCCAGCAGCTGGAGCGGGGGGGGCTACAATGAGCAGTTCTTC. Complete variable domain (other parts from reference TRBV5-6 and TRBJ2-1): DAGVTQSPTHLIKTRGQQVTLRCSPKSGHDTVSWYQQALGQGPQFIFQYYEEEERQRGNFPDRFSGHQFPNYSSELNVNALLLGDSALYLCASSWSGGGYNEQFFGPGTRLTVL.

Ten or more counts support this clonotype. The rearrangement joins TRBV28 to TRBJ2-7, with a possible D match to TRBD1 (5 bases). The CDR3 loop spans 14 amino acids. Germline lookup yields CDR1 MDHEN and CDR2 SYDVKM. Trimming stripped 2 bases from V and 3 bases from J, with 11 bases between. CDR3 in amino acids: CASSLGWTIYEQYF. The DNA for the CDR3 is TGTGCCAGCAGTTTAGGTTGGACAATCTACGAGCAGTACTTC.

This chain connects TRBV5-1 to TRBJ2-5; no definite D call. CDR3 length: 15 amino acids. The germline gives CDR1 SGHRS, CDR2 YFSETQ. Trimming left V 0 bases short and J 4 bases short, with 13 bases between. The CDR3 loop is CASSLDGKGSETQYF. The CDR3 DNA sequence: TGCGCCAGCAGCTTGGATGGCAAGGGTTCAGAGACCCAGTACTTC.

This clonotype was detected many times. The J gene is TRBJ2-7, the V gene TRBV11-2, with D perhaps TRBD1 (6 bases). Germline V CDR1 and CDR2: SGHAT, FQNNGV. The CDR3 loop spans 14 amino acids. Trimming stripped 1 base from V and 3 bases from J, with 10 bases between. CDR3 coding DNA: TGTGCCAGCAGCTTAGGGGCGACAGGCTACGAGCAGTACTTC. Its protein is CASSLGATGYEQYF. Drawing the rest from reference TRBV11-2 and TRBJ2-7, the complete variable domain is EAGVAQSPRYKIIEKRQSVAFWCNPISGHATLYWYQQILGQGPKLLIQFQNNGVVDDSQLPKDRFSAERLKGVDSTLKIQPAKLEDSAVYLCASSLGATGYEQYFGPGTRLTVT.

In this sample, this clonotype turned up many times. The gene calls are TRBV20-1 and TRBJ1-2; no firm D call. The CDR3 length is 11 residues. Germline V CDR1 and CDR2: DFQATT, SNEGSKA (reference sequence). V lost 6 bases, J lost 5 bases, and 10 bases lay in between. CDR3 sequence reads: CSASVQYGYTF. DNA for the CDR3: TGCAGTGCCTCGGTTCAATATGGCTACACCTTC.

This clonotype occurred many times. The chain's CDR3 is CASSQEVARGAGELFF. The CDR3 nucleotides read TGCGCCAGCAGCCAAGAAGTCGCCAGGGGAGCCGGGGAGCTGTTTTTT. The gene calls are TRBV4-1 and TRBJ2-2; D is possibly TRBD1 (6 bases). Deletions cut 0 bases from V and 6 bases from J, with 14 bases between. The CDR3 totals 16 residues. Germline CDR1 reads MGHRA; CDR2 reads YSYEKL.

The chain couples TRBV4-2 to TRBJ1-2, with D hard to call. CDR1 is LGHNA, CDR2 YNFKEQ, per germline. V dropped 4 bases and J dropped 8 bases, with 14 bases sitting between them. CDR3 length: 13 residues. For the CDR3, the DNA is TGTGCCAGCAGCCCTGGCCTCCTTTGCGGCTACACCTTC. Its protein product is CASSPGLLCGYTF.

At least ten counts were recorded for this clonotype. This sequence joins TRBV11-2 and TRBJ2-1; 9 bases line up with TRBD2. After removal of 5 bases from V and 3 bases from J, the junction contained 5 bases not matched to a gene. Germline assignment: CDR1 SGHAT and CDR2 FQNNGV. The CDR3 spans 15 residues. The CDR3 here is CASSEASGNYNEQFF. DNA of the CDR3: TGTGCCAGCAGCGAAGCTAGCGGGAACTACAATGAGCAGTTCTTC.

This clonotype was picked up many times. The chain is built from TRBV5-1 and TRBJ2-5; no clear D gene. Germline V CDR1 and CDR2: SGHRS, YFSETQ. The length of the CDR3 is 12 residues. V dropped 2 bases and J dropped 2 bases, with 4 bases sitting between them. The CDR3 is CASSLVQETQYF. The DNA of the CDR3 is TGCGCCAGCAGCTTAGTTCAAGAGACCCAGTACTTC.

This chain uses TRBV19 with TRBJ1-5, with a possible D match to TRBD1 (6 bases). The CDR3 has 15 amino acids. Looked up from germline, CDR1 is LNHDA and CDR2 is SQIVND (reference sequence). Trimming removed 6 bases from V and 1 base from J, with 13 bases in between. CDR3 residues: CASSLGAESNQPQHF. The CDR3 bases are TGTGCCAGTAGCCTGGGGGCAGAGAGCAATCAGCCCCAGCATTTT.

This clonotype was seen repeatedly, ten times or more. The CDR3 DNA is TGTGCCAGCAGTTCCTGGCGCGGCTCTGGAAACACCATATATTTT. Translated, it gives CASSSWRGSGNTIYF. The genes are TRBV28 and TRBJ1-3; D ambiguous. The V and J ends lost 4 bases and 0 bases respectively, with 10 bases between them. CDR1 is MDHEN, CDR2 SYDVKM, per germline. This CDR3 comprises 15 residues.

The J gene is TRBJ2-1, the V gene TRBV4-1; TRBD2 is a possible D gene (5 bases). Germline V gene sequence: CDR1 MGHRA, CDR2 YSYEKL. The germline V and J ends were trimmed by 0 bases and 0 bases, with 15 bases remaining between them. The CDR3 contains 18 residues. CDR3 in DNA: TGCGCCAGCAGCCAAGATTGGTGGGAGCATGGCTCCTACAATGAGCAGTTCTTC. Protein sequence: CASSQDWWEHGSYNEQFF.

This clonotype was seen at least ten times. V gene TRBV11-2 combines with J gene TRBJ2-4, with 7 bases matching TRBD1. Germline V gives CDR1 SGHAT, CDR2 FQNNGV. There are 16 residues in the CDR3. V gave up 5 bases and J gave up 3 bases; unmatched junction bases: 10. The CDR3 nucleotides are TGTGCCAGCAGCCCGGAATTGAGGGACAGCAAAAACATTCAGTACTTC. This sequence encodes CASSPELRDSKNIQYF.

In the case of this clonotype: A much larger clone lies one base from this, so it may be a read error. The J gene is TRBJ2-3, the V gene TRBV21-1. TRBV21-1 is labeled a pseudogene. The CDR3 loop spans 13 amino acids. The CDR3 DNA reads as TGTTCCAGCAGCAAAGTAACAGATGATACGCAGTATTTT. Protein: CSSSKVTDDTQYF.